The 22 T cell receptor beta chains below were found in one sample sequenced in a study of T cells after yellow fever vaccination. One entry per CDR3 protein results from TCRdb running MiXCR on the 5' RACE reads. The sample has 510,000 or so distinct CDR3 sequences; around 21% are singletons. Material: PBMCs, obtained 15 days after the yellow fever booster vaccination. The receptors come from a man in his thirties or forties who received the YFV17D yellow fever vaccine.

This clonotype was observed a handful of times. The genes are TRBV20-1 and TRBJ2-5; D is possibly TRBD2 (6 bases). V lost 1 base and J lost 4, with 16 bases in between. Germline V gene data show CDR1 as DFQATT and CDR2 as SNEGSKA (reference sequence). The CDR3 totals 15 residues. DNA of the CDR3: TGCAGTGCTAGAGGTGACGGGAGAGGTACAGAGACCCAGTACTTC. As protein: CSARGDGRGTETQYF.

This chain joins TRBV19 and TRBJ2-5; 7 nucleotides agree with TRBD1. The V segment lost 5 bases and the J segment 4 bases; nucleotides outside the gene matches: 10. CDR3 length: 15 residues. Germline CDR1 LNHDA, CDR2 SQIVND (reference sequence). As DNA, the CDR3 is TGTGCCAGTAGTGCCCCTCTTAGGGGGCGAGAGACCCAGTACTTC. Its protein is CASSAPLRGRETQYF.

The chain joins TRBV9 to TRBJ2-1; D is possibly TRBD1 (6 bases). Trimming shortened V by 3 bases and J by 7 bases, and 11 bases separated the two germline ends. CDR1 is SGDLS and CDR2 is YYNGEE in the germline V gene. This CDR3 comprises 13 residues. The CDR3 protein is CASSDTGRNEQFF. DNA of the CDR3: TGTGCCAGCAGCGATACAGGGAGAAATGAGCAGTTCTTC.

V usage is TRBV5-5 and J usage is TRBJ2-3; perhaps TRBD1 as D (6 bases). This CDR3 has 16 residues. V dropped 4 bases and J dropped 2 bases, with 17 bases sitting between them. CDR1 and CDR2 from the germline V gene are SGHKS and YYEKEE (reference sequence). The CDR3 protein is CASSGGFGEVTDTQYF. Here the CDR3 DNA reads TGTGCCAGCAGCGGGGGCTTTGGCGAAGTCACAGATACGCAGTATTTT.

In this sample, this clonotype turned up once. The chain is built from TRBV20-1 and TRBJ1-5; 9 bases match TRBD1. The trim removed 0 bases at V and 4 bases at J, leaving 10 bases unmatched. Per germline, CDR1 DFQATT and CDR2 SNEGSKA (reference sequence). The CDR3 extends over 17 amino acids. CDR3 DNA: TGCAGTGCTAGAGATCAGAGGAGGACAGGGGTAAATCAGCCCCAGCATTTT. Protein product: CSARDQRRTGVNQPQHF.

The CDR3 DNA reads TGTGCCAGCAGTTTGCACGGGACAGGGGGCGAGACCCAGTACTTC. Residues: CASSLHGTGGETQYF. The chain combines TRBV12-3 or TRBV12-4 with TRBJ2-5; 12 positions agree with TRBD1. V lost 3 bases to trimming and J lost 5 bases; unmatched junction nucleotides: 4. There are 15 residues in the CDR3.

The genes are TRBV6-5 and TRBJ2-5; 14 nucleotides agree with TRBD2. With 2 bases clipped from V and 5 bases from J, the junction kept 4 bases outside the gene matches. The CDR3 runs to 16 residues. Germline assignment: CDR1 MNHEY and CDR2 SVGAGI. The CDR3 DNA is TGTGCCAGCAGTTACGGGACTAGCGGGAGCCGTGAGACCCAGTACTTC. As protein: CASSYGTSGSRETQYF.

The gene calls are TRBV27 and TRBJ2-1; either TRBD1 or TRBD2 may fit D (7 bases each). Germline CDR1 reads MNHEY; CDR2 reads SMNVEV (reference sequence). The V end was cut by 5 bases, the J end by 6 bases, with 14 bases between. The CDR3 consists of 14 residues. CDR3 nucleotides: TGTGCCAGCAGTCAGGGGGTAGCGGGCAATGAGCAGTTCTTC. It encodes CASSQGVAGNEQFF.

The V and J genes are TRBV15 and TRBJ2-7; 8 bases agree with TRBD2. This CDR3 spans 15 amino acids. The V gene end was trimmed by 6 bases and the J gene end by 2 bases; junction bases not matched to a gene: 9. From germline, CDR1 is LNHNV and CDR2 YYDKDF (reference sequence). As DNA, the CDR3 is TGTGCCACCAGTACGAGCGGGAGTATAGCCTACGAGCAGTACTTC. This translates into CATSTSGSIAYEQYF.

The chain is built from TRBV5-1 and TRBJ2-5; 7 bases are shared with TRBD1. CDR3 length equals 15 residues. V was clipped by 5 bases and J by 0 bases; unmatched bases: 7. Germline-derived CDR1 and CDR2 are SGHRS and YFSETQ. The CDR3 sequence: CASRSGQVYQETQYF. CDR3 in DNA: TGCGCCAGCAGGAGTGGACAGGTCTACCAAGAGACCCAGTACTTC.

This clonotype has a handful of counts. This chain links TRBV12-3 or TRBV12-4 with TRBJ1-2, with D unclear. Trimming cost V 7 bases and J 3 bases, with 15 bases left between them. The CDR3 extends over 14 amino acids. The CDR3 DNA reads TGTGCCAGCACCGGCGGAACAGCCGACTATGGCTACACCTTC. Translated, it gives CASTGGTADYGYTF.

This clonotype was seen a few times. This rearrangement joins TRBV12-3 or TRBV12-4 to TRBJ2-5; D not resolved. The CDR3 has 13 residues. V lost 3 bases, J lost 2 bases, and 7 bases lay in between. The CDR3 DNA reads as TGTGCCAGCAGTTTCGTAAAACAAGAGACCCAGTACTTC. This gives the protein CASSFVKQETQYF.

The chain joins TRBV19 to TRBJ2-1, with D hard to call. V shed 3 bases and J shed 7 bases, with 7 bases lying between them. This CDR3 is 12 amino acids long. Germline V gene sequence: CDR1 LNHDA, CDR2 SQIVND (reference sequence). This CDR3 reads CASSIVTNEQFF. CDR3 nucleotide sequence: TGTGCCAGTAGTATTGTAACTAATGAGCAGTTCTTC.

This clonotype was observed a handful of times. This chain connects TRBV5-1 to TRBJ2-7, with TRBD1 identical over 11 bases. V gave up 3 bases and J gave up 9 bases; unmatched junction bases: 8. CDR1 SGHRS and CDR2 YFSETQ come from the germline V gene. The CDR3 is 14 amino acids. CDR3 loop: CASSYRTGGDGQYF. The DNA of the CDR3 is TGCGCCAGCAGCTACCGGACAGGGGGCGACGGGCAGTACTTC.

The chain employs TRBV27 and TRBJ2-3; 7 bases fit TRBD1. CDR1 MNHEY and CDR2 SMNVEV come from the germline V gene (reference sequence). Trimming took 5 bases from V and 7 from J; bases not matched to a gene: 6. There are 13 residues in the CDR3. The CDR3 reads CASSPGTVNTQYF. CDR3 sequence (DNA): TGTGCCAGCAGTCCCGGGACAGTCAATACGCAGTATTTT.

CDR3 nucleotides: TGTGCCAGCAGGGGACTAGCGGGAGGGCCCCGCGCCGGGGAGCTGTTTTTT. It codes for CASRGLAGGPRAGELFF. V gene TRBV27 combines with J gene TRBJ2-2; TRBD2 aligns across 16 bases. Germline V CDR1 and CDR2: MNHEY, SMNVEV (reference sequence). CDR3 length: 17 amino acids. V lost 6 bases to trimming and J lost 6 bases; unmatched junction nucleotides: 7.

The rearrangement uses TRBV11-2 and TRBJ2-6; D is undetermined. Deletions cut 5 bases from V and 2 bases from J, with 4 bases between. Germline V lookup: CDR1 SGHAT, CDR2 FQNNGV. The CDR3 length is 13 residues. As DNA, the CDR3 is TGTGCCAGCAGCATGGCTGGGGCCAACGTCCTGACTTTC. Translated: CASSMAGANVLTF.

The chain couples TRBV3-1 to TRBJ1-2; D is unclear. CDR1 is LGHDT and CDR2 is YNNKEL in the germline V gene (reference sequence). The CDR3 runs to 14 residues. V was trimmed by 4 bases and J by 7 bases, leaving 16 bases between them. The CDR3 DNA is TGTGCCAGCAGCCCCCATAGGCAGGTTGCTGGCTACACCTTC. This encodes CASSPHRQVAGYTF.

The J gene is TRBJ2-2, the V gene TRBV7-6, with no clear D. Germline V gene sequence: CDR1 SGHVS, CDR2 FNYEAQ. CDR3 length: 16 amino acids. The V end lost 0 bases, the J end lost 0 bases, and 8 bases lay between the germline ends. The CDR3 here is CASSLAGIPNTGELFF. The CDR3 DNA follows: TGTGCCAGCAGCTTAGCGGGGATACCGAACACCGGGGAGCTGTTTTTT.

V is TRBV12-3 or TRBV12-4 and J is TRBJ2-3, with unresolved D. The CDR3 runs to 12 residues. V lost 5 bases and J 7 bases, leaving 10 bases between the germline ends. CDR3 sequence (DNA): TGTGCCAGCAGTCCCGACTTGAATACGCAGTATTTT. Amino acids: CASSPDLNTQYF.

The chain recombines TRBV5-1 with TRBJ2-6; 9 bases are a match to TRBD1. The ends lost 4 bases at V and 3 bases at J; junction bases unmatched: 8. The CDR3 is made up of 17 amino acids. Germline V CDR1 and CDR2: SGHRS, YFSETQ. The CDR3 here is CASSAGTGRSGANVLTF. The CDR3 bases are TGCGCCAGCAGCGCCGGGACAGGGCGAAGTGGGGCCAACGTCCTGACTTTC.

This clonotype showed up just a few times. The chain employs TRBV6-5 and TRBJ2-2; tentatively, D is TRBD1 (6 bases). The V gene's germline CDR1 is MNHEY and CDR2 SVGAGI. The germline V and J ends were trimmed by 4 bases and 5 bases, with 17 bases remaining between them. The CDR3 has 16 residues. CDR3 in amino acids: CASSFGNYRETGELFF. The CDR3 coding sequence is TGTGCCAGCAGTTTTGGAAACTACAGGGAAACCGGGGAGCTGTTTTTT.